This is a list of T cell receptor beta chains from one sample in a study of T-cell memory formation after mild COVID-19. Using its own MiXCR run on the 5' RACE reads, TCRdb lists one record per CDR3 protein. The sample has tens of thousands of distinct CDR3 sequences; about 6.1% are singletons. The sample comprised PBMCs or a T cell subset sorted from them (not recorded which). Source of these receptors: an adult who had mild COVID-19 (a few samples of this study predate the infection). Cell type and time point are not known. Each CDR3 is given with its conserved first and last residue. Fields, in order: D gene, V gene, J gene, CDR3 protein. A D gene is named only where the DNA matches it firmly.

NA	TRBV18	TRBJ1-1	CASSPRVSREAEAFF
NA	TRBV20-1	TRBJ2-3	CSARGPVWDTQYF
NA	TRBV7-9	TRBJ2-1	CASSFRWESNEQFF
TRBD2	TRBV20-1	TRBJ2-1	CSAYGPGGYYNEQFF
TRBD2	TRBV25-1	TRBJ2-2	CASTGLAGGTGELFF
NA	TRBV15	TRBJ2-5	CATSPIDRGETQYF
NA	TRBV24-1	TRBJ2-3	CATSEKRSVPDTQYF
NA	TRBV6-2/TRBV6-3	TRBJ2-4	CASSYSKRLAWGSAKNIQYF
NA	TRBV12-3/TRBV12-4	TRBJ2-7	CASSYRAVLSYEQYF
NA	TRBV29-1	TRBJ2-1	CSVSGGGDEQFF